This T cell receptor beta chain was profiled in a study of blood T cell repertoires in COVID-19. About the study: Donors in the United States, Italy and Spain gave samples during acute or convalescent COVID-19. The cDNA or gDNA used as material had been derived from T cells, B-cell-depleted T cells, or PBMCs.

CDR3 size: 14 residues. Germline V lookup: CDR1 SGHAT, CDR2 FQDESV (reference sequence). V dropped 1 base and J dropped 2 bases, with 5 bases sitting between them. Per the original methods: Researchers report that nucleated cell counts were estimated from reference gene primer amplification. Method: immunoSEQ multiplex PCR; TCRdb's copy keeps in-frame clones and lacks some. D and trimming come from the DNA, and the V and J calls and clone size come from that table. The data contain some 120,000 clones, less than 90% of them singletons. This clone was seen more than once but under ten times. This sequence originates from a man aged 30 to 39 with acute or convalescent COVID-19. The chain is built from TRBV11-1 and TRBJ2-2; D is uncertain. Material for sequencing was peripheral blood. CDR3 in DNA: TGTGCCAGCAGCTTAGGGAGAAACACCGGGGAGCTGTTTTTT. Amino acids: CASSLGRNTGELFF.